These 13 T cell receptor beta chains came from one sample sequenced in a study of blood T cells in healthy people across ages. The use of a sample-barcoded 5' primer and a J-beta primer mix characterized a second PCR of about 7 to 12 cycles. TCRdb reanalysed the 5' RACE reads using MiXCR and keeps one entry per CDR3 protein. The sample contains fewer than 800,000 distinct CDR3 sequences, more than 40% of which appear only once. Sequencing was carried out using blood. The receptors originated from a woman aged 55-70 years in good health.

The chain joins TRBV27 to TRBJ2-3; D is possibly TRBD1 or TRBD2 (5 bases each). V lost 6 bases, J lost 4 bases, and 17 bases lay in between. The CDR3 sequence is 15 residues long. Germline CDR1 and CDR2: MNHEY and SMNVEV (reference sequence). DNA of the CDR3: TGTGCCAGCAGCCCGCCGGGGCTGGTGGCAGATACGCAGTATTTT. Its protein is CASSPPGLVADTQYF.

This chain joins TRBV6-5 and TRBJ2-1; TRBD1 agrees at 8 bases. CDR1 and CDR2 from the germline V gene are MNHEY and SVGAGI. V dropped 2 bases and J dropped 5; count of bases not matched to a gene: 8. The CDR3 is 16 residues long. CDR3 sequence (DNA): TGTGCCAGCAGTTACGCGAACAGGGGGTTGAACAATGAGCAGTTCTTC. Protein: CASSYANRGLNNEQFF.

The chain employs TRBV5-1 and TRBJ1-5, with D possibly matching TRBD1 (5 bases). V lost 3 bases to trimming and J lost 0 bases, with 31 bases between them. This CDR3 is 22 amino acids long. Germline lookup yields CDR1 SGHRS and CDR2 YFSETQ. The CDR3 coding sequence is TGCGCCAGCAGCTACTTTAGGGCCCAGGGACGGTACGAATCATATAGCAATCAGCCCCAGCATTTT. Protein sequence: CASSYFRAQGRYESYSNQPQHF. Filled out from reference TRBV5-1 and TRBJ1-5, the complete variable domain reads KAGVTQTPRYLIKTRGQQVTLSCSPISGHRSVSWYQQTPGQGLQFLFEYFSETQRNKGNFPGRFSGRQFSNSRSEMNVSTLELGDSALYLCASSYFRAQGRYESYSNQPQHFGDGTRLSIL.

The chain uses TRBV7-3 and TRBJ1-2; weak D call: TRBD1 (6 bases). V lost 3 bases to trimming and J lost 8 bases, with 19 bases between them. The germline V gene encodes CDR1 SGHTA and CDR2 FQGTGA. The CDR3 covers 15 residues. CDR3 protein: CASSFTGDTLGGYTF. CDR3 coding DNA: TGTGCCAGCAGCTTTACCGGGGACACCCTTGGAGGCTACACCTTC.

This chain joins TRBV2 and TRBJ2-3; 10 bases are shared with TRBD2. The V segment lost 7 bases and the J segment 6 bases; nucleotides outside the gene matches: 4. Germline V gives CDR1 SNHLY, CDR2 FYNNEI. The CDR3 contains 13 residues. For the CDR3, the DNA is TGTGCCAGCAAGCTAGCGGGAGCGGATACGCAGTATTTT. Its protein is CASKLAGADTQYF.

The rearrangement joins TRBV4-3 to TRBJ2-3; D remains ambiguous. Germline V CDR1 and CDR2: LGHNA, YSLEER. Trimming pared 0 bases from V and 0 bases from J, leaving 7 bases between. The CDR3 totals 15 residues. CDR3 loop: CASSQEALSTDTQYF. DNA for the CDR3: TGCGCCAGCAGCCAAGAGGCTTTAAGCACAGATACGCAGTATTTT.

V and J are TRBV5-1 and TRBJ2-1, with D hard to call. The V and J ends lost 1 base and 0 bases respectively, with 8 bases between them. Germline V lookup: CDR1 SGHRS, CDR2 YFSETQ. This CDR3 contains 15 residues. The CDR3 loop reads CASSLFPGSYNEQFF. CDR3 in DNA: TGCGCCAGCAGCTTGTTTCCAGGCTCCTACAATGAGCAGTTCTTC. The variable domain in full, with the rest retrieved from reference TRBV5-1 and TRBJ2-1, is KAGVTQTPRYLIKTRGQQVTLSCSPISGHRSVSWYQQTPGQGLQFLFEYFSETQRNKGNFPGRFSGRQFSNSRSEMNVSTLELGDSALYLCASSLFPGSYNEQFFGPGTRLTVL.

The chain recombines TRBV28 with TRBJ2-4, with 8 bases aligning to TRBD1. CDR3 length: 13 amino acids. Germline CDR1 reads MDHEN; CDR2 reads SYDVKM. V lost 5 bases to trimming and J lost 13 bases; unmatched junction nucleotides: 10. CDR3 protein: CASSRDRRDKQYF. DNA of the CDR3: TGTGCCAGCAGTCGGGACAGGAGAGACAAGCAGTACTTC.

This rearrangement joins TRBV20-1 to TRBJ2-1; 8 bases agree with TRBD2. Losses at the gene ends were 6 bases for V and 5 bases for J; bases not matched to a gene: 6. The CDR3 runs to 13 residues. CDR1 DFQATT and CDR2 SNEGSKA come from the germline V gene (reference sequence). The DNA of the CDR3 is TGCAGTGCCTCGGGACTAGGGCACAATGAGCAGTTCTTC. Its translation is CSASGLGHNEQFF.

The chain links TRBV29-1 to TRBJ2-5; D possibly corresponds to TRBD1 (6 bases). V gave up 1 base and J gave up 11 bases, with 17 bases separating them. The CDR3 sequence is 13 residues long. Germline V gene sequence: CDR1 SQVTM, CDR2 ANQGSEA. CDR3 coding DNA: TGCAGCGTTGAAGGAATTGGGGGCTATGAGCAGTACTTC. Residues: CSVEGIGGYEQYF.

This clonotype was seen more than once but under ten times. This chain links TRBV20-1 with TRBJ2-3; D not resolved. The CDR3 is 10 amino acids. V lost 3 bases and J 6 bases, leaving 4 bases between the germline ends. CDR1 and CDR2 (germline): DFQATT, SNEGSKA (reference sequence). CDR3 bases: TGCAGTGCTAGGTGGGATACGCAGTATTTT. Protein sequence: CSARWDTQYF.

The gene calls are TRBV7-3 and TRBJ2-6; D tentatively reads TRBD1 or TRBD2 (5 bases each). Trimming shortened V by 5 bases and J by 1 base, and 12 bases separated the two germline ends. Germline CDR1 SGHTA, CDR2 FQGTGA. CDR3 length: 16 amino acids. The CDR3 here is CASSPVGASGANVLTF. The DNA for the CDR3 is TGTGCCAGCAGCCCTGTCGGGGCTTCTGGGGCCAACGTCCTGACTTTC.

This clonotype was observed a few times. This chain links TRBV7-2 with TRBJ1-2; a weak D match, TRBD1 (6 bases). The V gene lost 1 base and the J gene lost 2 bases, with 14 bases spanning the gap. CDR3 length: 16 residues. Germline loops: CDR1 SGHTA, CDR2 FQGNSA. In nucleotides, the CDR3 is TGTGCCAGCAGCTTAGTACTCACAGGGACCAACTATGGCTACACCTTC. Protein sequence: CASSLVLTGTNYGYTF.